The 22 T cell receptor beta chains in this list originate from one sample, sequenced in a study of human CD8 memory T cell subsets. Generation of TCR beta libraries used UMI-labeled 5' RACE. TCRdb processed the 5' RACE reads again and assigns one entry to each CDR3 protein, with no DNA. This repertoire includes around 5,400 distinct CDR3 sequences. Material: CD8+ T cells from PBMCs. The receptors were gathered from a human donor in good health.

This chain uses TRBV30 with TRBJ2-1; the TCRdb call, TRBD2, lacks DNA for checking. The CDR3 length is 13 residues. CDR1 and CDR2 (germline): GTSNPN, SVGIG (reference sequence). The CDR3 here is CAWSSGRANEQFF.

CDR3 residues: CASSQVLASSYNEQFF. The J gene is TRBJ2-1, the V gene TRBV4-1. This CDR3 spans 16 amino acids. Germline CDR1 reads MGHRA; CDR2 reads YSYEKL.

Here the CDR3 reads CASSLEVGGPRETQYF. The V call is TRBV7-6, the J call TRBJ2-5; TCRdb selects TRBD2, and the lack of DNA leaves this call unchecked. Germline CDR1 and CDR2: SGHVS and FNYEAQ. The CDR3 spans 16 residues.

The CDR3 loop is CASSYSIGDGYTF. The V gene is TRBV6-2 or TRBV6-3, the J gene TRBJ1-2. The germline gives CDR1 MNHEY, CDR2 SVGEGT. The CDR3 runs 13 residues.

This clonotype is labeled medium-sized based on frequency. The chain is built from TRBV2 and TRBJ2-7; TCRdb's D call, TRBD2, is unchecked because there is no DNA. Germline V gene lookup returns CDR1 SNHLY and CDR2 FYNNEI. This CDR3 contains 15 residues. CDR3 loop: CASSDEGGEVYEQYF.

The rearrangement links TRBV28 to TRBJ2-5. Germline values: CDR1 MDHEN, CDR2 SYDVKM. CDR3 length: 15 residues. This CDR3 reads CASSSPLAAQETQYF. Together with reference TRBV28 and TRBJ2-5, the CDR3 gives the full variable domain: DVKVTQSSRYLVKRTGEKVFLECVQDMDHENMFWYRQDPGLGLRLIYFSYDVKMKEKGDIPEGYSVSREKKERFSLILESASTNQTSMYLCASSSPLAAQETQYFGPGTRLLVL.

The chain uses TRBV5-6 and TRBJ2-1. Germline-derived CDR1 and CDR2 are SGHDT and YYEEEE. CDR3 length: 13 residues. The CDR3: CASSYQDVGEQFF.

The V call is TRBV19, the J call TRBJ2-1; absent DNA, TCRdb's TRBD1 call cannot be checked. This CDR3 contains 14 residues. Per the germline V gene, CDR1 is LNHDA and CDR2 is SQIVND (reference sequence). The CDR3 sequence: CASSIAGDAGVELF.

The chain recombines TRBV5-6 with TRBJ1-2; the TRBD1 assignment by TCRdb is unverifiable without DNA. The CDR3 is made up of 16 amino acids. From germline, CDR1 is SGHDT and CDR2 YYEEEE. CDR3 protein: CASSGDLTGLNYGYTF.

The CDR3 loop is CASQGGHGQGYNEQFF. This chain connects TRBV7-9 to TRBJ2-1; TCRdb names TRBD1, which stays unverified in the absence of DNA. CDR1 is SEHNR and CDR2 is FQNEAQ in the germline V gene (reference sequence). The CDR3 has 16 amino acids. The whole variable domain, filled in from reference TRBV7-9 and TRBJ2-1, reads DTGVSQNPRHKITKRGQNVTFRCDPISEHNRLYWYRQTLGQGPEFLTYFQNEAQLEKSRLLSDRFSAERPKGSFSTLEIQRTEQGDSAMYLCASQGGHGQGYNEQFFGPGTRLTVL.

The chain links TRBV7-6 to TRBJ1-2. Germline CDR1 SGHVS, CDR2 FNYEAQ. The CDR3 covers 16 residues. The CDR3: CASSLGEAGTNYGYTF.

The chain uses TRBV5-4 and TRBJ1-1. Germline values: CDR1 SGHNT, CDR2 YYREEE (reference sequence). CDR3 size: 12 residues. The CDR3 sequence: CASGTRVTEAFF. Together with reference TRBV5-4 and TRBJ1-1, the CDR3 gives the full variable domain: ETGVTQSPTHLIKTRGQQVTLRCSSQSGHNTVSWYQQALGQGPQFIFQYYREEENGRGNFPPRFSGLQFPNYSSELNVNALELDDSALYLCASGTRVTEAFFGQGTRLTVV.

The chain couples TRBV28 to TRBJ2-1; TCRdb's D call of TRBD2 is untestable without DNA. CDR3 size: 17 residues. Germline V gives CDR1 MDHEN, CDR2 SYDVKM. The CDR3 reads CASSLLGSGGSREEQFF.

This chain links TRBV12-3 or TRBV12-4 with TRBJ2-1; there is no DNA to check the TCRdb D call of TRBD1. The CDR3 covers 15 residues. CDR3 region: CASRAVGRSDNEQFF.

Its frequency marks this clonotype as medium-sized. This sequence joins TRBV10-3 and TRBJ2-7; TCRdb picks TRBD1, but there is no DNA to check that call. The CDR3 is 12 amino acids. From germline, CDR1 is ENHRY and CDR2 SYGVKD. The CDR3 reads CAISTQGGEQYF.

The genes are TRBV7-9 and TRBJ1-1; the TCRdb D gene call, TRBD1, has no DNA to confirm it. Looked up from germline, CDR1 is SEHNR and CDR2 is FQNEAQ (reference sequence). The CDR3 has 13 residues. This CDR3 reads CAGVWSANTEAFF.

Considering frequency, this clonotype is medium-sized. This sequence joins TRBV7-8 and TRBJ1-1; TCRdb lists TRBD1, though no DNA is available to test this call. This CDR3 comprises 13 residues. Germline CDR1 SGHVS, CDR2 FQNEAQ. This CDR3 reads CASSLGGVTEAFF.

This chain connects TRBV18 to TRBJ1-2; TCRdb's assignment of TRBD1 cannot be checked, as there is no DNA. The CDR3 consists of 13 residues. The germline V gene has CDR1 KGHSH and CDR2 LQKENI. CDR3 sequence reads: CASSSVKGDGYTF.

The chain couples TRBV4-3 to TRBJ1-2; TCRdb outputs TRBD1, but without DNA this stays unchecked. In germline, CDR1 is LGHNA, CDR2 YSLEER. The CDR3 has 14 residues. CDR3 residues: CASSHVNREGGYTF.

The CDR3 protein is CASTQWARIEDTQYF. The chain employs TRBV18 and TRBJ2-3; TCRdb gives TRBD1 as the D gene, but with no DNA this cannot be confirmed. The CDR3 spans 15 residues. Germline CDR1 and CDR2: KGHSH and LQKENI.

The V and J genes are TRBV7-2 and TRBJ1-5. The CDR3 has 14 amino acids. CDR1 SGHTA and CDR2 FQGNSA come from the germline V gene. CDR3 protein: CASSLGLSNQPQHF.

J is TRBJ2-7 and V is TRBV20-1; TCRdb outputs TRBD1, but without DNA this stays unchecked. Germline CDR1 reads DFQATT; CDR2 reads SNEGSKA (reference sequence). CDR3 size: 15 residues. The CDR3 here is CSARGTGRSSYEQYF.